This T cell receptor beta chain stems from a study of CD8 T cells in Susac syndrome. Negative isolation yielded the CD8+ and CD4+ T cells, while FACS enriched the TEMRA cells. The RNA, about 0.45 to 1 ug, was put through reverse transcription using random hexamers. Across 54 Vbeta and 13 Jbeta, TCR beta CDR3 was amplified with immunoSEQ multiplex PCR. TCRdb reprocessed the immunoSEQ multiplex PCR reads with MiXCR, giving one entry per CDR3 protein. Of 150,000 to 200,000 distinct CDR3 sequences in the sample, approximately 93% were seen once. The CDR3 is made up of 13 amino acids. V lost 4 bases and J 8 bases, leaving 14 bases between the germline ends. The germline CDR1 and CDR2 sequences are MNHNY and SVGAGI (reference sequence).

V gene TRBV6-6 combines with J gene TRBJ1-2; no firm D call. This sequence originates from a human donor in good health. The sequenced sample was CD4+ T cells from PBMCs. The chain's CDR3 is CASSSTDRNGYTF. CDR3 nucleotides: TGTGCCAGCAGTTCGACGGATCGTAACGGCTACACCTTC.